The rows below give T cell receptor beta chains drawn from one sample of a study of T-cell reconstitution after alpha-beta-depleted transplantation in children. One entry per CDR3 protein results from TCRdb running MiXCR on the PCR reads. The profile shows around 300,000 distinct CDR3 sequences, 20% to 30% of them singletons. The sample consisted of PBMCs, mostly from graft donor cells, taken 180 days after TCRalphabeta/CD19-depleted stem cell transplant. Receptors originate from a male patient between 10 and 17 years old who had a stem cell transplant for acute lymphoblastic leukemia, so the T cells may come from the graft donor. Each CDR3 is given with its conserved first and last residue. Fields, in order: V gene, CDR3 length, J gene, CDR3 protein.

v_call: TRBV5-1
cdr3_length: 14
j_call: TRBJ1-1
cdr3_aa: CASSWGQGYTEAFF

v_call: TRBV5-1
cdr3_length: 14
j_call: TRBJ2-7
cdr3_aa: CASSWTGDSYEQYF

v_call: TRBV7-7
cdr3_length: 15
j_call: TRBJ2-1
cdr3_aa: CASSPGPDSYNEQFF

v_call: TRBV5-1
cdr3_length: 14
j_call: TRBJ2-1
cdr3_aa: CASSLVGTTIEQFF

v_call: TRBV7-9
cdr3_length: 12
j_call: TRBJ2-7
cdr3_aa: CAINRPTYEQYF

v_call: TRBV5-1
cdr3_length: 13
j_call: TRBJ2-6
cdr3_aa: CASSPWGANVLTF

v_call: TRBV5-1
cdr3_length: 15
j_call: TRBJ2-4
cdr3_aa: CASSSPGVTKNIQYF

v_call: TRBV12-3/TRBV12-4
cdr3_length: 14
j_call: TRBJ2-7
cdr3_aa: CASRRTSTPYEQYF

v_call: TRBV7-8
cdr3_length: 16
j_call: TRBJ2-5
cdr3_aa: CASSPRALNDPETQYF

v_call: TRBV29-1
cdr3_length: 12
j_call: TRBJ2-7
cdr3_aa: CSVGWGNYEQYF

v_call: TRBV27
cdr3_length: 17
j_call: TRBJ1-2
cdr3_aa: CASSLSKGGQIVYGYTF

v_call: TRBV15
cdr3_length: 14
j_call: TRBJ1-1
cdr3_aa: CATRAGASYTEAFF

v_call: TRBV6-1
cdr3_length: 16
j_call: TRBJ1-3
cdr3_aa: CASSQQSTLVRVTIYF

v_call: TRBV11-1
cdr3_length: 14
j_call: TRBJ2-7
cdr3_aa: CASSLLQGGDEQYF

v_call: TRBV24-1
cdr3_length: 16
j_call: TRBJ2-1
cdr3_aa: CATSDPRGRVRNEQFF

v_call: TRBV5-1
cdr3_length: 13
j_call: TRBJ2-7
cdr3_aa: CASSLDPDYEQYF

v_call: TRBV27
cdr3_length: 14
j_call: TRBJ2-7
cdr3_aa: CASSFYSSSYEQYF

v_call: TRBV27
cdr3_length: 15
j_call: TRBJ2-1
cdr3_aa: CASSFLGQGDNEQFF

v_call: TRBV7-9
cdr3_length: 14
j_call: TRBJ2-1
cdr3_aa: CASSLELARSEQFF

v_call: TRBV2
cdr3_length: 15
j_call: TRBJ2-5
cdr3_aa: CASREAGGPSETQYF

v_call: TRBV5-1
cdr3_length: 14
j_call: TRBJ1-1
cdr3_aa: CASSLDTVNTEAFF

v_call: TRBV15
cdr3_length: 17
j_call: TRBJ2-2
cdr3_aa: CATSREISGRTNGELFF

v_call: TRBV6-5
cdr3_length: 15
j_call: TRBJ2-7
cdr3_aa: CASSLSGSKIYEQYF

v_call: TRBV5-1
cdr3_length: 15
j_call: TRBJ2-1
cdr3_aa: CASSLDPAPYNEQFF

v_call: TRBV5-6
cdr3_length: 14
j_call: TRBJ1-2
cdr3_aa: CASSLGDRFYGYTF

v_call: TRBV7-3
cdr3_length: 14
j_call: TRBJ2-1
cdr3_aa: CASSFGGSSYEQFF

v_call: TRBV20-1
cdr3_length: 15
j_call: TRBJ2-2
cdr3_aa: CSARGVASVTGELFF

v_call: TRBV5-1
cdr3_length: 15
j_call: TRBJ2-1
cdr3_aa: CASSLLAGGLNEQFF

v_call: TRBV4-2
cdr3_length: 13
j_call: TRBJ1-2
cdr3_aa: CASSQDNNYGYTF

v_call: TRBV11-1
cdr3_length: 20
j_call: TRBJ2-3
cdr3_aa: CASSLVWPGTSGSLADTQYF